These T cell receptor beta chains were read from a single sample in a study of blood T cell repertoires in COVID-19. Sequencing used immunoSEQ multiplex PCR; TCRdb keeps in-frame clones, though not all of them. The profile shows about 220,000 clones, approximately 83% of them singletons. The material sequenced was PBMCs or T cells enriched from blood (not recorded which). These receptors were taken from a woman aged 40 to 50 who had been exposed to COVID-19. Both conserved end residues are part of each CDR3. Fields, in order: J gene, V gene, D gene, clone size, CDR3 protein, CDR3 DNA. A D gene is named only where the DNA matches it firmly. Clone size is shown for a subset of rows, as once, few, many or a class of expanded clone.

j_call: TRBJ1-6
v_call: TRBV5-1
d_call: TRBD1
clone_size: -
cdr3_aa: CASSLTGDSPLHF
cdr3_nt: TGCGCCAGCAGTTTGACAGGGGATTCACCCCTCCACTTT

j_call: TRBJ1-2
v_call: TRBV12-5
d_call: -
clone_size: once
cdr3_aa: CASGLVRPRLSGYGYTF
cdr3_nt: TGTGCTAGTGGTTTGGTACGGCCAAGGCTATCGGGGTATGGCTACACCTTC

j_call: TRBJ1-1
v_call: TRBV9
d_call: -
clone_size: -
cdr3_aa: CASSPAGTEAFF
cdr3_nt: TGTGCCAGCAGTCCCGCCGGCACTGAAGCTTTCTTT

j_call: TRBJ2-3
v_call: TRBV7-9
d_call: TRBD2
clone_size: -
cdr3_aa: CASSLSLAGGGDTQYF
cdr3_nt: TGTGCCAGCAGCTTATCACTAGCGGGGGGCGGGGATACGCAGTATTTT

j_call: TRBJ1-1
v_call: TRBV2
d_call: TRBD1
clone_size: -
cdr3_aa: CASRRDRRNTEAFF
cdr3_nt: TGTGCCAGCAGGAGGGACAGGCGGAACACTGAAGCTTTCTTT

j_call: TRBJ1-2
v_call: TRBV3-1/TRBV3-2
d_call: TRBD1
clone_size: -
cdr3_aa: CASSQSTAGGGYTF
cdr3_nt: TGTGCCAGCAGCCAAAGCACGGCAGGGGGTGGCTACACCTTC

j_call: TRBJ1-2
v_call: TRBV25-1
d_call: TRBD1
clone_size: -
cdr3_aa: CASSLSGTGGINGYTF
cdr3_nt: TGTGCCAGCAGTCTGTCCGGGACAGGGGGCATCAACGGCTACACCTTC

j_call: TRBJ2-5
v_call: TRBV19
d_call: TRBD2
clone_size: -
cdr3_aa: CASSIVAGGSETQYF
cdr3_nt: TGTGCCAGTAGTATAGTAGCGGGGGGTTCGGAGACCCAGTACTTC

j_call: TRBJ2-3
v_call: TRBV3-1/TRBV3-2
d_call: TRBD2
clone_size: -
cdr3_aa: CASSHRAAGGTDTQYF
cdr3_nt: TGTGCCAGCAGTCATCGAGCAGCGGGGGGCACAGATACGCAGTATTTT

j_call: TRBJ1-1
v_call: TRBV7-9
d_call: -
clone_size: -
cdr3_aa: CASREGGTEAFF
cdr3_nt: TGTGCCAGCAGGGAAGGGGGCACTGAAGCTTTCTTT

j_call: TRBJ2-3
v_call: TRBV24-1
d_call: TRBD2
clone_size: -
cdr3_aa: CATSDPGGADTQYF
cdr3_nt: TGTGCCACCAGTGACCCCGGGGGGGCAGATACGCAGTATTTT

j_call: TRBJ1-2
v_call: TRBV3-1/TRBV3-2
d_call: TRBD1
clone_size: once
cdr3_aa: CASSSLDRGQGHFWYGYTF
cdr3_nt: TGTGCCAGCAGCTCCCTGGATCGGGGACAGGGTCACTTTTGGTATGGCTACACCTTC

j_call: TRBJ1-5
v_call: TRBV10-3
d_call: -
clone_size: -
cdr3_aa: CAISRGGDQPQHF
cdr3_nt: TGTGCCATCAGCCGGGGTGGGGATCAGCCCCAGCATTTT

j_call: TRBJ1-5
v_call: TRBV19
d_call: TRBD1
clone_size: -
cdr3_aa: CASSGDSSNQPQHF
cdr3_nt: TGTGCCAGTAGTGGGGACAGTAGCAATCAGCCCCAGCATTTT

j_call: TRBJ1-2
v_call: TRBV19
d_call: -
clone_size: -
cdr3_aa: CATWLGGYGYTF
cdr3_nt: TGTGCCACCTGGTTGGGGGGGTATGGCTACACCTTC

j_call: TRBJ1-6
v_call: TRBV20-1
d_call: TRBD1
clone_size: -
cdr3_aa: CSASVTGNSPLHF
cdr3_nt: TGCAGTGCTAGTGTGACAGGGAATTCACCCCTCCACTTT

j_call: TRBJ1-2
v_call: TRBV21-1
d_call: -
clone_size: -
cdr3_aa: CASSKKGGGRPVFKYGYTF
cdr3_nt: TGTGCCAGCAGCAAAAAGGGGGGGGGACGGCCCGTATTTAAGTATGGCTACACCTTC

j_call: TRBJ2-1
v_call: TRBV12-5
d_call: TRBD2
clone_size: -
cdr3_aa: CASGFRGGVDEQFF
cdr3_nt: TGTGCTAGTGGTTTCCGGGGGGGCGTTGATGAGCAGTTCTTC

j_call: TRBJ2-2
v_call: TRBV6-5
d_call: -
clone_size: -
cdr3_aa: CASSYLRGLAGELFF
cdr3_nt: TGTGCCAGCAGTTACTTAAGGGGTTTGGCTGGGGAGCTGTTTTTT

j_call: TRBJ1-5
v_call: TRBV19
d_call: TRBD1
clone_size: -
cdr3_aa: CAADRVGLNQPQHF
cdr3_nt: TGTGCCGCTGACAGGGTTGGTCTCAATCAGCCCCAGCATTTT

j_call: TRBJ2-2
v_call: TRBV5-5
d_call: -
clone_size: -
cdr3_aa: CASIVRDTGELFF
cdr3_nt: TGTGCCAGCATTGTCCGGGACACCGGGGAGCTGTTTTTT

j_call: TRBJ2-7
v_call: TRBV19
d_call: -
clone_size: -
cdr3_aa: CASSIVGPGTVSGYEQYF
cdr3_nt: TGTGCCAGTAGTATTGTGGGCCCAGGGACGGTGAGCGGGTACGAGCAGTACTTC

j_call: TRBJ1-2
v_call: TRBV4-3
d_call: -
clone_size: -
cdr3_aa: CASSQVVRATTYGYTF
cdr3_nt: TGCGCCAGCAGCCAAGTCGTGAGAGCGACTACCTATGGCTACACCTTC

j_call: TRBJ2-1
v_call: TRBV29-1
d_call: TRBD1
clone_size: -
cdr3_aa: CSVGTGTGWYEQFF
cdr3_nt: TGCAGCGTGGGTACCGGGACAGGGTGGTATGAGCAGTTCTTC

j_call: TRBJ1-1
v_call: TRBV7-2
d_call: TRBD1
clone_size: few
cdr3_aa: CASSKQGASDTEAFF
cdr3_nt: TGTGCCAGCAGCAAACAGGGGGCGTCTGACACTGAAGCTTTCTTT

j_call: TRBJ1-6
v_call: TRBV28
d_call: TRBD1
clone_size: -
cdr3_aa: CASNSGQGPTPLHF
cdr3_nt: TGTGCCAGCAACTCGGGACAGGGACCCACACCCCTCCACTTT

j_call: TRBJ2-3
v_call: TRBV5-1
d_call: TRBD2
clone_size: once
cdr3_aa: CASLLTSGADTQYF
cdr3_nt: TGCGCCAGCCTACTGACTAGCGGGGCGGATACGCAGTATTTT

j_call: TRBJ2-4
v_call: TRBV5-1
d_call: -
clone_size: -
cdr3_aa: CASSLVTPGAKNIQYF
cdr3_nt: TGCGCCAGCAGCTTGGTTACCCCGGGGGCCAAAAACATTCAGTACTTC

j_call: TRBJ1-5
v_call: TRBV15
d_call: -
clone_size: -
cdr3_aa: CATSRDRGQPQHF
cdr3_nt: TGTGCCACCAGCAGAGATCGGGGACAGCCCCAGCATTTT

j_call: TRBJ2-6
v_call: TRBV11-2
d_call: -
clone_size: few
cdr3_aa: CASPAPPGLYRGANVLTF
cdr3_nt: TGTGCCAGCCCGGCCCCCCCAGGGCTCTACCGTGGGGCCAACGTCCTGACTTTC

j_call: TRBJ2-5
v_call: TRBV13
d_call: TRBD2
clone_size: -
cdr3_aa: CASSGTSGVTQYF
cdr3_nt: TGTGCCAGCAGCGGGACTAGCGGGGTGACCCAGTACTTC

j_call: TRBJ2-3
v_call: TRBV5-4
d_call: -
clone_size: -
cdr3_aa: CASRTTLATDTQYF
cdr3_nt: TGTGCCAGCAGAACTACTTTGGCCACAGATACGCAGTATTTT

j_call: TRBJ1-3
v_call: TRBV10-3
d_call: TRBD1
clone_size: once
cdr3_aa: CASTGDSGNTIYF
cdr3_nt: TGTGCCAGTACAGGGGACTCTGGAAACACCATATATTTT

j_call: TRBJ1-4
v_call: TRBV4-1
d_call: TRBD1
clone_size: -
cdr3_aa: CASSHGSPGGSGEKLFF
cdr3_nt: TGCGCCAGCAGCCATGGATCCCCAGGGGGCTCTGGTGAAAAACTGTTTTTT

j_call: TRBJ2-7
v_call: TRBV28
d_call: -
clone_size: many
cdr3_aa: CASSVYRTLFYEQYF
cdr3_nt: TGTGCCAGCAGCGTTTATAGGACTCTTTTCTACGAGCAGTACTTC

j_call: TRBJ2-1
v_call: TRBV4-3
d_call: TRBD2
clone_size: -
cdr3_aa: CASSRVSGDPSYNEQFF
cdr3_nt: TGCGCCAGCAGCCGAGTAAGCGGGGACCCCTCCTACAATGAGCAGTTCTTC

j_call: TRBJ1-2
v_call: TRBV4-3
d_call: -
clone_size: -
cdr3_aa: CASSQDRVYYGYTF
cdr3_nt: TGCGCCAGCAGCCAAGACAGGGTCTACTATGGCTACACCTTC

j_call: TRBJ2-1
v_call: TRBV19
d_call: TRBD1
clone_size: -
cdr3_aa: CASRLDRVNNEQFF
cdr3_nt: TGTGCCAGTAGACTGGACAGGGTGAACAATGAGCAGTTCTTC

j_call: TRBJ2-7
v_call: TRBV18
d_call: -
clone_size: -
cdr3_aa: CASSPQSGDRGYEQYF
cdr3_nt: TGTGCCAGCTCACCACAATCGGGGGATAGGGGTTACGAGCAGTACTTC

j_call: TRBJ2-7
v_call: TRBV7-9
d_call: TRBD1
clone_size: -
cdr3_aa: CASSLGTAPSYEQYF
cdr3_nt: TGTGCCAGCAGTCTAGGGACAGCGCCATCCTACGAGCAGTACTTC

j_call: TRBJ1-2
v_call: TRBV3-1/TRBV3-2
d_call: -
clone_size: -
cdr3_aa: CASSQEGALVGGYTF
cdr3_nt: TGTGCCAGCAGCCAAGAAGGGGCCCTCGTAGGAGGCTACACCTTC

j_call: TRBJ2-7
v_call: TRBV29-1
d_call: TRBD2
clone_size: once
cdr3_aa: CSVATGTSGSYEQYF
cdr3_nt: TGCAGCGTGGCTACCGGGACTAGCGGAAGCTACGAGCAGTACTTC